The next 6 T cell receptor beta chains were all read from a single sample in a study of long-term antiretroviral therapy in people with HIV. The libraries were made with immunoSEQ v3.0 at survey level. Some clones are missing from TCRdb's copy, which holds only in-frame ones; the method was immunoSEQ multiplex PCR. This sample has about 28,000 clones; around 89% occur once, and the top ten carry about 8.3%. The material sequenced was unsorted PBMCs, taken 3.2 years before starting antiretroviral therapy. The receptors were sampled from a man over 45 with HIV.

CDR3 nucleotide sequence: TGTGCCAGCGTACAGCCCCAGCATTTT. It yields the protein CASVQPQHF. The chain uses TRBV6-5 and TRBJ1-5; D call uncertain. V shed 8 bases and J shed 7 bases, with 3 bases lying between them. The CDR3 is 9 residues long. Germline CDR1 is MNHEY and CDR2 is SVGAGI.

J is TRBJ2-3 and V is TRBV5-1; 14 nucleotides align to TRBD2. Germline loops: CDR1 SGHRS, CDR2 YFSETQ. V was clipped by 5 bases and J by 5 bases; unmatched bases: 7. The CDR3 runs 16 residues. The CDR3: CASRPGLAGAEDTQYF. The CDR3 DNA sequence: TGCGCCAGCAGGCCGGGACTAGCGGGGGCAGAAGATACGCAGTATTTT. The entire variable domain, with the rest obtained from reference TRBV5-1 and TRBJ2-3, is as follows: KAGVTQTPRYLIKTRGQQVTLSCSPISGHRSVSWYQQTPGQGLQFLFEYFSETQRNKGNFPGRFSGRQFSNSRSEMNVSTLELGDSALYLCASRPGLAGAEDTQYFGPGTRLTVL.

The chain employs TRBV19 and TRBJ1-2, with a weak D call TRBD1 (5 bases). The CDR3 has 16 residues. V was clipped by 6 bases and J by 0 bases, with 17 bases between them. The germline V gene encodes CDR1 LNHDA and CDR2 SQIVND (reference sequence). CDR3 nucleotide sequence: TGTGCCAGTAGGGACTTACCGGGACGGCCTAACTATGGCTACACCTTC. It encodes CASRDLPGRPNYGYTF. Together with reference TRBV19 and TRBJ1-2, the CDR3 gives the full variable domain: DGGITQSPKYLFRKEGQNVTLSCEQNLNHDAMYWYRQDPGQGLRLIYYSQIVNDFQKGDIAEGYSVSREKKESFPLTVTSAQKNPTAFYLCASRDLPGRPNYGYTFGSGTRLTVV.

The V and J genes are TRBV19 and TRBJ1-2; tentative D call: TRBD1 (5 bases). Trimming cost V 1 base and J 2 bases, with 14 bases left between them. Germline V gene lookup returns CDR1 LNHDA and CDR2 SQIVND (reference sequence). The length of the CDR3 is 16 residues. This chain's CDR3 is CASSIVYSGDNYGYTF. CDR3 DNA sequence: TGTGCCAGTAGTATAGTATATTCGGGGGACAACTATGGCTACACCTTC.

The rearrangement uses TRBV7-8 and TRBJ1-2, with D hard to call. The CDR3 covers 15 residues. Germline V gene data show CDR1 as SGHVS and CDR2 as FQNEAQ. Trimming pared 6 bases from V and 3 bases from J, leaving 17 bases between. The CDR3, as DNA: TGTGCCAGCAGTCGCAGAGGTCCCGCTCACTATGGCTACACCTTC. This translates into CASSRRGPAHYGYTF.

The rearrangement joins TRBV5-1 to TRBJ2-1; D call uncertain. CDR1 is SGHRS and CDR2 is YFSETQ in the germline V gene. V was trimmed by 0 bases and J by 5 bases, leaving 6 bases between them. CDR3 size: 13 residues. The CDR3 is CASSLEPNNEQFF. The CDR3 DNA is TGCGCCAGCAGCTTGGAACCCAACAATGAGCAGTTCTTC.